The 15 T cell receptor beta chains reported below all come from one sample, sequenced in a study of blood T cell repertoires in COVID-19. TCRdb keeps only in-frame clones here, not all; method: immunoSEQ multiplex PCR. The profile shows around 170,000 clones, 86% of them singletons. Sequencing was done on a sample of PBMCs or T cells enriched from blood (not recorded which). All receptors come from a woman in her 30s who had recovered from COVID-19.

This clone came up a few times. This sequence joins TRBV7-2 and TRBJ1-4; D remains unclear. V was clipped by 4 bases and J by 0 bases, with 9 bases between them. This CDR3 spans 15 amino acids. Germline CDR1 and CDR2: SGHTA and FQGNSA. The CDR3 region has the DNA TGTGCCAGCAGCTCCTCGACTGCAACTAATGAAAAACTGTTTTTT. Translated, it gives CASSSSTATNEKLFF.

The chain employs TRBV5-8 and TRBJ2-7; TRBD1 might be the D (6 bases). V dropped 3 bases and J dropped 2 bases, with 12 bases sitting between them. The CDR3 length is 14 residues. Germline CDR1 is SGHTS and CDR2 is YDEGEE. The CDR3, as DNA: TGTGCCAGCAGCTCAAGACAGGAAGCCTACGAGCAGTACTTC. Translating it yields CASSSRQEAYEQYF.

The rearrangement joins TRBV25-1 to TRBJ2-7; D remains unclear. CDR3 size: 11 residues. V was shortened by 5 bases and J by 5 bases, with 7 bases between the two germline ends. The germline gives CDR1 MGHDK, CDR2 SYGVNS. The CDR3 is CASSPSNEQYF. The CDR3 bases are TGTGCCAGCAGTCCCTCTAACGAGCAGTACTTC.

The rearrangement joins TRBV11-2 to TRBJ1-2, with 7 bases fitting TRBD1. CDR3 length equals 15 residues. Germline values: CDR1 SGHAT, CDR2 FQNNGV. With 1 base clipped from V and 4 bases from J, the junction kept 6 bases outside the gene matches. CDR3 loop: CASSLGQGTVYGYTF. In nucleotides, the CDR3 is TGTGCCAGCAGCTTAGGCCAGGGGACAGTCTATGGCTACACCTTC.

V usage is TRBV27 and J usage is TRBJ1-6, with TRBD1 matching 9 bases. With V trimmed by 5 bases and J by 7 bases, 0 bases remained unmatched. The CDR3 is 13 residues long. CDR1 is MNHEY and CDR2 is SMNVEV in the germline V gene (reference sequence). Here the CDR3 DNA reads TGTGCCAGCAGTGGACAGGGGAATTCACCCCTCCACTTT. Its protein product is CASSGQGNSPLHF.

On this clone: Germline is not matched at one junction end, which may reflect a read error. The rearrangement links TRBV3-1 (or the pseudogene TRBV3-2) to TRBJ1-1; D remains ambiguous. Germline CDR1 and CDR2: LGHDT and YNNKEL (reference sequence). The CDR3 spans 19 residues. The CDR3: CASSQGVGRASNTNSEAFF. In nucleotides, the CDR3 is TGTGCCAGCAGCCAAGGGGTCGGCAGAGCATCGAACACGAACAGTGAAGCTTTCTTT.

The V gene is TRBV25-1, the J gene TRBJ1-1; weak D call: TRBD1 (6 bases). This CDR3 is built from 15 residues. Trimming stripped 4 bases from V and 1 base from J, with 13 bases between. CDR1 is MGHDK, CDR2 SYGVNS, per germline. The CDR3 region is CASSVGQGTNTEAFF. The CDR3, as DNA: TGTGCCAGCAGTGTTGGTCAGGGGACGAACACTGAAGCTTTCTTT.

The gene calls are TRBV7-8 and TRBJ1-1, with 9 nucleotides matching TRBD1. The V segment lost 5 bases and the J segment 5 bases; nucleotides outside the gene matches: 6. Germline values: CDR1 SGHVS, CDR2 FQNEAQ. The CDR3 is made up of 14 amino acids. Written as DNA, the CDR3 is TGTGCCAGCAGCATTTGGACAGGGGATACTGAAGCTTTCTTT. Protein product: CASSIWTGDTEAFF.

The chain recombines TRBV28 with TRBJ1-2, with 7 nucleotides matching TRBD1. The junction had 5 bases not matched to a gene; V was cut back by 6 bases and J by 4 bases. This CDR3 is 13 amino acids long. CDR1 is MDHEN, CDR2 SYDVKM, per germline. CDR3 in DNA: TGTGCCAGCAGCAAACAGGGGATCTATGGCTACACCTTC. Amino acid sequence: CASSKQGIYGYTF.

For the CDR3, the DNA is TGTGCCACCAGTGGGAAGACAGGGTCCCATGAAGAGACCCAGTACTTC. Protein sequence: CATSGKTGSHEETQYF. The V and J genes are TRBV24-1 and TRBJ2-5; TRBD1 matches 7 bases. CDR3 size: 16 residues. After removal of 5 bases from V and 3 bases from J, the junction contained 11 bases not matched to a gene. Germline values: CDR1 KGHDR, CDR2 SFDVKD.

This rearrangement joins TRBV5-1 to TRBJ1-4, with D unclear. The germline V and J ends were trimmed by 2 bases and 0 bases, with 8 bases remaining between them. Germline CDR1 SGHRS, CDR2 YFSETQ. CDR3 length: 15 amino acids. Here the CDR3 DNA reads TGCGCCAGCAGCTTAGACAAGGCAACTAATGAAAAACTGTTTTTT. This codes for CASSLDKATNEKLFF.

The CDR3 DNA reads TGTGCCAGCAGTGAATATTTCCCACAGGGTTTGAACACTGAAGCTTTCTTT. This codes for CASSEYFPQGLNTEAFF. The rearrangement links TRBV25-1 to TRBJ1-1; weak D call: TRBD1 (6 bases). The CDR3 spans 17 residues. Trimming stripped 0 bases from V and 0 bases from J, with 14 bases between. CDR1 is MGHDK and CDR2 is SYGVNS in the germline V gene. The full variable domain, in which reference TRBV25-1 and TRBJ1-1 provide the parts outside the CDR3, is EADIYQTPRYLVIGTGKKITLECSQTMGHDKMYWYQQDPGMELHLIHYSYGVNSTEKGDLSSESTVSRIRTEHFPLTLESARPSHTSQYLCASSEYFPQGLNTEAFFGQGTRLTVV.

The chain has TRBV6-5 and TRBJ2-7; TRBD2 might be the D (6 bases). Germline V CDR1 and CDR2: MNHEY, SVGAGI. Deletions cut 6 bases from V and 3 bases from J, with 12 bases between. The CDR3 runs to 13 residues. The CDR3 sequence is CASRGTGLYEQYF. The CDR3 DNA is TGTGCCAGCAGAGGGACTGGCCTCTACGAGCAGTACTTC.

The chain joins TRBV4-1 to TRBJ1-1; D is possibly TRBD1 (6 bases). Germline V CDR1 and CDR2: MGHRA, YSYEKL. V shed 2 bases and J shed 0 bases, with 10 bases lying between them. The CDR3 extends over 15 amino acids. In nucleotides, the CDR3 is TGCGCCAGCAGCCAACTAAGGGGGATGAACACTGAAGCTTTCTTT. It codes for CASSQLRGMNTEAFF.

The CDR3 nucleotides are TGTGCCAGCAGCCAAGTTGGGACAGGTCTGGGTGGGGAGCAGTTCTTC. It yields the protein CASSQVGTGLGGEQFF. V gene TRBV14 combines with J gene TRBJ2-1; 8 bases are a match to TRBD1. The J segment lost 10 bases and the V segment lost 1 base, leaving 12 bases of the junction unmatched. This CDR3 is built from 16 residues. Germline CDR1 SGHDN, CDR2 FVKESK.